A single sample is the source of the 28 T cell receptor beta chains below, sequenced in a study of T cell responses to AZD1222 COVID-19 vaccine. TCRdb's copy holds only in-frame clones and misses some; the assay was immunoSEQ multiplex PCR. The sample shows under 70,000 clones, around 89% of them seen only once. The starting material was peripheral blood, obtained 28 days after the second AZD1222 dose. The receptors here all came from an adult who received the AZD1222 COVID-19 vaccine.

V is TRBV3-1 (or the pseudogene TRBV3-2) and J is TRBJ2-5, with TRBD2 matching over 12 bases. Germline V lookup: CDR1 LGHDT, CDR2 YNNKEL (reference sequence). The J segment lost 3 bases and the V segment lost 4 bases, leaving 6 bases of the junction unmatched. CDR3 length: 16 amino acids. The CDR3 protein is CASSRRTSGIKETQYF. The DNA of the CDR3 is TGTGCCAGCAGCCGCCGGACTAGCGGGATAAAAGAGACCCAGTACTTC.

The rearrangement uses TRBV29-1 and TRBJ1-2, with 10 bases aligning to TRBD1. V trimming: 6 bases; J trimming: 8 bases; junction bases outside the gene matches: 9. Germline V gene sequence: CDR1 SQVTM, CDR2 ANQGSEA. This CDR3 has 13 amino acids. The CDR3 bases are TGCAGCGTGCCCAGACAGGGGGCGAGCGGCTACACCTTC. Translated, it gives CSVPRQGASGYTF.

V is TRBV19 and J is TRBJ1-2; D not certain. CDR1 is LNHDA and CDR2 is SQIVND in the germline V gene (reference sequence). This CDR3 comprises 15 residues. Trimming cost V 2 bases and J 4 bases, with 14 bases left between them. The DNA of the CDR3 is TGTGCCAGTAGTATATCCATTGGGGAGCGCTATGGCTACACCTTC. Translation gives CASSISIGERYGYTF.

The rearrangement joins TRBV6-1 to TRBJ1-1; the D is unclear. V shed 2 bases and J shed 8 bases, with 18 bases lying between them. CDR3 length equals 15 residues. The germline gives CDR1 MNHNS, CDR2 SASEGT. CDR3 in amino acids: CASSELGSISTEAFF. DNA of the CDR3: TGTGCCAGCAGTGAATTGGGGTCAATATCTACCGAAGCTTTCTTT.

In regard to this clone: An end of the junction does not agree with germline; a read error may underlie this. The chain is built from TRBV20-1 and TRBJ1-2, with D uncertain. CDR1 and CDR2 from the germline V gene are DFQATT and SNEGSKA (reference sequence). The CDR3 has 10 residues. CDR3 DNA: TGCAGTGCCAGAGTCCGTGGAGGCACCTTC. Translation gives CSARVRGGTF.

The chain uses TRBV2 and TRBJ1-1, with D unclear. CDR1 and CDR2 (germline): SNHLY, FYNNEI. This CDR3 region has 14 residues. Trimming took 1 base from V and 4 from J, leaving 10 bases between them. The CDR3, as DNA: TGTGCCAGCAGTGAAGACATTTGGAGCACTGAAGCTTTCTTT. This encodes CASSEDIWSTEAFF. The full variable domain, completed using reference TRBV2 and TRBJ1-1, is EPEVTQTPSHQVTQMGQEVILRCVPISNHLYFYWYRQILGQKVEFLVSFYNNEISEKSEIFDDQFSVERPDGSNFTLKIRSTKLEDSAMYFCASSEDIWSTEAFFGQGTRLTVV.

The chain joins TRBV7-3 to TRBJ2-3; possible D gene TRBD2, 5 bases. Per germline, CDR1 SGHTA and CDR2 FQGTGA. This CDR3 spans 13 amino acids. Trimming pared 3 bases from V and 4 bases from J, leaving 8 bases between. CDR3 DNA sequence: TGTGCCAGCAGCTTCGTGGGAGCAGATACGCAGTATTTT. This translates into CASSFVGADTQYF.

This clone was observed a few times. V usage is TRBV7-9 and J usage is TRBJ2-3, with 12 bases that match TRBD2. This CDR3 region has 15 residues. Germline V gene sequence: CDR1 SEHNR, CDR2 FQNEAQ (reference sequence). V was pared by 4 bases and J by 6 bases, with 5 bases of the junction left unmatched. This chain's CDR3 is CASSSTLAGGDTQYF. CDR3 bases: TGTGCCAGCAGCTCTACCCTAGCGGGAGGGGATACGCAGTATTTT.

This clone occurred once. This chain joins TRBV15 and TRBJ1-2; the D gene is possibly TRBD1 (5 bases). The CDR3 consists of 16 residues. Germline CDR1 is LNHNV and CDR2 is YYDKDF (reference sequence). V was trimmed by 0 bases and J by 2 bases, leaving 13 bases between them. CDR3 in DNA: TGTGCCACCAGCAGAGATCGGGGCAGGGCGAACTATGGCTACACCTTC. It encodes CATSRDRGRANYGYTF.

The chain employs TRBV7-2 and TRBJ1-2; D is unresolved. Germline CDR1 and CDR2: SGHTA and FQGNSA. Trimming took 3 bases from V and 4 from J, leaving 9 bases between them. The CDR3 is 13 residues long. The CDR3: CASSFPPTYGYTF. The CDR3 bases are TGTGCCAGCAGCTTCCCACCAACCTATGGCTACACCTTC.

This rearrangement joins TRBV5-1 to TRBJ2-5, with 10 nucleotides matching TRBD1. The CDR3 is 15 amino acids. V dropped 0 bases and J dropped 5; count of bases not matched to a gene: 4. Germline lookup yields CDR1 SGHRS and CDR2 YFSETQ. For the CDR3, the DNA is TGCGCCAGCAGCTTGGGACAGGGGGCGGGGGAGACCCAGTACTTC. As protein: CASSLGQGAGETQYF. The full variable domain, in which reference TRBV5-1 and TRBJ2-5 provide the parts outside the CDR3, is KAGVTQTPRYLIKTRGQQVTLSCSPISGHRSVSWYQQTPGQGLQFLFEYFSETQRNKGNFPGRFSGRQFSNSRSEMNVSTLELGDSALYLCASSLGQGAGETQYFGPGTRLLVL.

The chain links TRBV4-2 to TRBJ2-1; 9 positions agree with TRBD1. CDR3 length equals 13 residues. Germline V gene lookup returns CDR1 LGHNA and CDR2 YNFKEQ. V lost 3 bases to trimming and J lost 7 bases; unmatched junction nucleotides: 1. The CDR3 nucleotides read TGTGCCAGCAGCCAGACAGGGGGAAATGAGCAGTTCTTC. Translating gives CASSQTGGNEQFF.

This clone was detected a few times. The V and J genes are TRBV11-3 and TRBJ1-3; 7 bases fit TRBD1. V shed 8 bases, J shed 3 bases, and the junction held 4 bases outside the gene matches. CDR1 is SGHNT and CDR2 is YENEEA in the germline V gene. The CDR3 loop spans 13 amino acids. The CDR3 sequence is CASSQGVGNTIYF. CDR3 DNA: TGTGCCAGCTCGCAGGGGGTTGGAAACACCATATATTTT.

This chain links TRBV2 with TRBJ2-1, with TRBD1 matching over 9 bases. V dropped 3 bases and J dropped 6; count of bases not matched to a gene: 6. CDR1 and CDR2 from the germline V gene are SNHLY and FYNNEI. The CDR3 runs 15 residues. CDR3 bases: TGTGCCAGCAGTGATAGGACAGGGGTTGGCAATGAGCAGTTCTTC. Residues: CASSDRTGVGNEQFF. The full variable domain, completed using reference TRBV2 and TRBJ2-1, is EPEVTQTPSHQVTQMGQEVILRCVPISNHLYFYWYRQILGQKVEFLVSFYNNEISEKSEIFDDQFSVERPDGSNFTLKIRSTKLEDSAMYFCASSDRTGVGNEQFFGPGTRLTVL.

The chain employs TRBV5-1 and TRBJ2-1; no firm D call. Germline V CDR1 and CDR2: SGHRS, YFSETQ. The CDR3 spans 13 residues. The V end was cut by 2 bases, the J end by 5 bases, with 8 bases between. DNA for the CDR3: TGCGCCAGCAGCTTTGGACCAAACAATGAGCAGTTCTTC. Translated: CASSFGPNNEQFF.

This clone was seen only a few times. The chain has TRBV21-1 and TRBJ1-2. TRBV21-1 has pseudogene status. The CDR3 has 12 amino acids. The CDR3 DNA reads TGTGCCAGCGCTTCGGTTAACTATGGCTACACCTTC. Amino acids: CASASVNYGYTF.

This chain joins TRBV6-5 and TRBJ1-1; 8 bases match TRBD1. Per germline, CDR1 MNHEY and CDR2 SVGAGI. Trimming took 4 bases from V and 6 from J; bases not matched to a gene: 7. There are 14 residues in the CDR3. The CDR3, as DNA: TGTGCCAGCAGTTCCCTCGGACAGGGTTCTGAAGCTTTCTTT. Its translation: CASSSLGQGSEAFF.

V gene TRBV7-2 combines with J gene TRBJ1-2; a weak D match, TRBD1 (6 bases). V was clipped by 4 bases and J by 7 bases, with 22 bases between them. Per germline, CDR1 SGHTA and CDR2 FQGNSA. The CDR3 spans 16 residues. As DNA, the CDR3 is TGTGCCAGCAGCTCGAACCTGGACAGTCCCCTCACTGGCTACACCTTC. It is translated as CASSSNLDSPLTGYTF.

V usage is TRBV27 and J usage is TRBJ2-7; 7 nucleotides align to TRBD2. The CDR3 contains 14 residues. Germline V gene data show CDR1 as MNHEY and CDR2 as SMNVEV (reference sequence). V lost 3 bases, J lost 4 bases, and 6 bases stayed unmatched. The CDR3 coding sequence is TGTGCCAGCAGTTTGGGGGGGGAAGTTTACGAGCAGTACTTC. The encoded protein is CASSLGGEVYEQYF.

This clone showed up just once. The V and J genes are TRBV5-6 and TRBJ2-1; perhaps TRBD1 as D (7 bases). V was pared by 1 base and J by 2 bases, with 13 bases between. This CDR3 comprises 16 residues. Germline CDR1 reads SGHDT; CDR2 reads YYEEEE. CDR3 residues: CASSLLQGGPYNEQFF. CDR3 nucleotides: TGTGCCAGCAGCTTGTTGCAGGGGGGACCCTACAATGAGCAGTTCTTC.

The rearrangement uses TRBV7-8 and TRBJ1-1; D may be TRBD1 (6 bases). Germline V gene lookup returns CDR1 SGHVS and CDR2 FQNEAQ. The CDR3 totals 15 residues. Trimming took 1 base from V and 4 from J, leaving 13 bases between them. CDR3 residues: CASSLVGGPGTEAFF. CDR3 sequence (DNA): TGTGCCAGCAGCTTAGTTGGGGGGCCCGGCACTGAAGCTTTCTTT.

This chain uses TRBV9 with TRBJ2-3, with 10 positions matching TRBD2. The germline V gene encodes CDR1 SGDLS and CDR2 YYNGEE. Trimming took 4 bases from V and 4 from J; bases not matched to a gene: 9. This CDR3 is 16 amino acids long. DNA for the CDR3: TGTGCCAGCAGCCCCCTAGCGGGAGCCTCCTCAGATACGCAGTATTTT. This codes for CASSPLAGASSDTQYF. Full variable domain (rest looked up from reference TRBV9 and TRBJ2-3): DSGVTQTPKHLITATGQRVTLRCSPRSGDLSVYWYQQSLDQGLQFLIQYYNGEERAKGNILERFSAQQFPDLHSELNLSSLELGDSALYFCASSPLAGASSDTQYFGPGTRLTVL.

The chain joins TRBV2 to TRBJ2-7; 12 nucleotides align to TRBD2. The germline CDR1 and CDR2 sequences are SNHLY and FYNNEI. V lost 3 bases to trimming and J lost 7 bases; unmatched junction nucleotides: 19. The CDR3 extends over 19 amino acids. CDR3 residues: CASSDNYRRASGRAGEQYF. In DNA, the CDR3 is TGTGCCAGCAGTGATAATTACCGGCGGGCTAGCGGGAGGGCGGGTGAGCAGTACTTC.

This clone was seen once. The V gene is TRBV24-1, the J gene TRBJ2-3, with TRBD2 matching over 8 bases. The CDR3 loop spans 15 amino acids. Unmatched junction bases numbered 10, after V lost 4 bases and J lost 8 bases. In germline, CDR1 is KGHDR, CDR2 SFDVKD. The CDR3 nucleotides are TGTGCCACCAGTGACCCTCGACTAGCGCCCGGTACGCAGTATTTT. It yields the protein CATSDPRLAPGTQYF.

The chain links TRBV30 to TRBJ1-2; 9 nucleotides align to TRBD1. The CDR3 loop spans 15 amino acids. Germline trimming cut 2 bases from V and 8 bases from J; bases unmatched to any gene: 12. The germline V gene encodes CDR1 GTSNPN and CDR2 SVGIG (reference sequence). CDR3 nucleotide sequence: TGTGCCTGGAGTCGACCGGGACAGGGAAGCTTCGGCTACACCTTC. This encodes CAWSRPGQGSFGYTF.

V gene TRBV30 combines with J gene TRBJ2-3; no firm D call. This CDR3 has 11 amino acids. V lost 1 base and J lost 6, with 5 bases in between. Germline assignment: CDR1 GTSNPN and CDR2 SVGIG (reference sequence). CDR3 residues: CAWSDLDTQYF. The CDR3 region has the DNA TGTGCCTGGAGTGATTTGGATACGCAGTATTTT.

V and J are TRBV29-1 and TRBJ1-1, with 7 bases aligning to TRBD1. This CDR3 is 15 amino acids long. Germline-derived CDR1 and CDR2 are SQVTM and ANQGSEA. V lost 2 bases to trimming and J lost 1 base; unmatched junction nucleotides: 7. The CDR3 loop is CSVEFGAGGNTEAFF. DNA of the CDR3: TGCAGCGTTGAATTCGGAGCAGGGGGGAACACTGAAGCTTTCTTT.

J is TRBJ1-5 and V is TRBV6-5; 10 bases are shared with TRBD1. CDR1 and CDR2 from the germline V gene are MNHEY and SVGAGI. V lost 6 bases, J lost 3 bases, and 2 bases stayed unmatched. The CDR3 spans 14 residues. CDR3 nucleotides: TGTGCCAGCAGGGGACAGGGGACCAATCAGCCCCAGCATTTT. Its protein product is CASRGQGTNQPQHF.